The rows below give T cell receptor beta chains drawn from one sample of a study of blood T cell repertoires in COVID-19. The assay was immunoSEQ multiplex PCR, and TCRdb's table has in-frame clones only and misses some. The data hold about 110,000 clones, with roughly 85% observed a single time. Sequenced: peripheral blood. Receptors originate from a man aged 45 to 65 with acute or convalescent COVID-19. The CDR3 runs from the conserved cysteine through the conserved F or W.

V gene: TRBV7-9; CDR3 protein: CASSLALERPGDYEQYF
V gene: TRBV6-5; CDR3 protein: CASIGAGTGSYEQYF
V gene: TRBV28; CDR3 protein: CASSSGTGVAYEQYF
V gene: TRBV6-4; CDR3 protein: CARTSGEGSPGELFF
V gene: TRBV28; CDR3 protein: CASSLLDRGEGYTF
V gene: TRBV7-9; CDR3 protein: CASSLGQSLNQPQHF
V gene: TRBV19; CDR3 protein: CASSRYGQGGQPQHF
V gene: TRBV10-1; CDR3 protein: CASSEAGAGETQYF
V gene: TRBV2; CDR3 protein: CASSTREEVGELFF
V gene: TRBV28; CDR3 protein: CASSLSSGRTAKQYF
V gene: TRBV14; CDR3 protein: CATRGSGSSDTQYF
V gene: TRBV5-3; CDR3 protein: CARSGGGTGNTIYF
V gene: TRBV7-3; CDR3 protein: CASSLSGQHEQYF
V gene: TRBV27; CDR3 protein: CASSSLRGRAANTGELFF
V gene: TRBV6-5; CDR3 protein: CATQGPNQPQHF
V gene: TRBV4-1; CDR3 protein: CASSLTSGSYEQYF
V gene: TRBV12-3/TRBV12-4; CDR3 protein: CASSPLGVGEQYF
V gene: TRBV3-1/TRBV3-2; CDR3 protein: CASSRLEGSPLHF
V gene: TRBV5-1; CDR3 protein: CASSSYGGGSLYNEQFF
V gene: TRBV12-3/TRBV12-4; CDR3 protein: CAGGQPGGGYTF
V gene: TRBV7-3; CDR3 protein: CASSLRRGIGYTF
V gene: TRBV19; CDR3 protein: CASSIGDRAGGYTF
V gene: TRBV15; CDR3 protein: CATRQSNEKLFF
V gene: TRBV28; CDR3 protein: CASRPPAEPGNSYEQYF
V gene: TRBV30; CDR3 protein: CAWSVLNSPLHF
V gene: TRBV28; CDR3 protein: CASSFLERELFF
V gene: TRBV28; CDR3 protein: CASSLAGGPTDTQYF
V gene: TRBV18; CDR3 protein: CASSPGVGAQPQHF
V gene: TRBV7-9; CDR3 protein: CASSFQTGVVTEAFF
V gene: TRBV2; CDR3 protein: CASRPTGAGANVLTF
V gene: TRBV5-1; CDR3 protein: CASSKGQGIPSRNTEAFF
V gene: TRBV19; CDR3 protein: CASSIDSSGLGYEQYF
V gene: TRBV18; CDR3 protein: CASSPPGVYEQYF